This T cell receptor (beta chain) was retrieved from a study of shared clonotypes between healthy human individuals. As concerns this clone: Its specificity is not known.

The germline gives CDR1 SQVTM, CDR2 ANQGSEA. J was trimmed by 4 bases and V by 5 bases; bases with no gene match: 8. CDR3 length equals 13 residues. The donors were adults (healthy and HIV-negative) with no recent acute infections or vaccinations. Measured with immunoSEQ multiplex PCR; TCRdb has only the in-frame clones, and not every one. The data contain a few million clones, 92% of them singletons. General study points: The expectation was that sequencing depth would affect clonotype sharing among donors.

Sequencing was carried out using naive CD4+ T cells from PBMCs. The sample's subset: CD45RA+ positively selected. This chain joins TRBV29-1 and TRBJ2-7, with TRBD2 identical over 7 bases. The source is a man aged 18 to 30 in good health. Some clones in this sample may be carry-over from other donors' samples. The CDR3 DNA is TGCAGCGTTTGGGGGGGACCAATTTACGAGCAGTACTTC. As protein: CSVWGGPIYEQYF.